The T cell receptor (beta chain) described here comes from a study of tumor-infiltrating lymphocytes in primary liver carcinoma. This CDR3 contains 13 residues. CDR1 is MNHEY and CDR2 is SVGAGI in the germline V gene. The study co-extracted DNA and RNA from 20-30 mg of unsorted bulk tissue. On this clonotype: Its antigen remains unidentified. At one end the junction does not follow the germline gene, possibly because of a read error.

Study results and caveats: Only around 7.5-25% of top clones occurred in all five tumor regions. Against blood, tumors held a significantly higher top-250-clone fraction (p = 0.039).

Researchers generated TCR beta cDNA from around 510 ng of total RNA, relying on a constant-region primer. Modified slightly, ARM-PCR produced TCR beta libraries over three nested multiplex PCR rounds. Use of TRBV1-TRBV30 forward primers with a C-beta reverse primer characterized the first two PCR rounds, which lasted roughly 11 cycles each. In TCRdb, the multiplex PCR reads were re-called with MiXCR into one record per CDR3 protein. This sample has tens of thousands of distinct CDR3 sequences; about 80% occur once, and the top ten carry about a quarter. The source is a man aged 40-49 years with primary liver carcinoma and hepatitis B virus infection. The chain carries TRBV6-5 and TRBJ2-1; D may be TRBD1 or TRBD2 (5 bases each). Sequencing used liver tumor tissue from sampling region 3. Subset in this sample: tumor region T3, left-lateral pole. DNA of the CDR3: TGTGCCGGCAGTACCCGGGACGTCAATGAGCAGTTCTTC. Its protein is CAGSTRDVNEQFF.